This TCR beta chain was captured in a study of blood T cell repertoires in COVID-19 (dated by TCRdb to between 2020 and 2021). A note on the overall study: The collaborator samples originated in the United States, Italy and Spain and spanned the acute and convalescent phases of COVID-19. Deeply sampled blood TCRbeta repertoires from subjects exposed to, actively infected with, or recovered from COVID-19 were included in the dataset. The sample metadata nearly always contained a de-identified subject ID, COVID-19 status, age in years and sex. Samples came from the ongoing ImmuneRACE study (first 160 participants) plus 1,254 subjects from 6 global collaborators. Where available, HLA class I and class II types were taken from metadata supplied by the sample provider and were not determined by assay-based typing. The prospective study material was composed of cDNA or gDNA derived from T cells, B-cell-depleted T cells, or PBMCs. The repertoires were released in a freely available public database meant as a resource for research on the immune response to SARS-CoV-2.

The germline V gene specifies SGHVS as CDR1 and FNYEAQ as CDR2. The CDR3 runs 15 residues from the cysteine to the phenylalanine. The read is trimmed to its CDR3 DNA, 45 bases read in frame from base 1. TCRbeta CDR3 regions were amplified from genomic DNA using the immunoSEQ Assay, a bias-controlled multiplex PCR. Processing in the source paper ran as follows. Nucleated cell counts per sample were estimated from amplification of reference gene primers within the assay. To quantify the absolute abundance of each unique TCRbeta CDR3 rearrangement, sequence reads were collapsed and filtered. Productive Simpson clonality was computed per sample as the square root of Simpson's diversity index over productive rearrangements. The table comes from immuneACCESS by way of TCRdb, which keeps in-frame sequences with V and J called. Part of the clones is missing from these tables; in studies checked, under half for an unresolved V gene and the rest for unknown reasons. V and J calls and clone size are given by that table; D and trimming were obtained from the DNA. The table for this sample lists around 99,000 clones; 75% to 90% of them were counted only once. The top ten clones comprise about 1% of the sample.

Whole blood was collected in K2EDTA tubes by collaborating institutions according to the institutions' own protocols. For TCRbeta analysis, collaborator samples were shipped as frozen whole blood, as isolated PBMCs, or as DNA extracted from either sample type. In the case of this clone: Its recognized antigen is unknown. A read error may account for a junction end that differs from germline.

Study-level results and caveats: Clinical and demographic metadata were provided uncurated, with the amount varying by source and participant.

Recombination joined TRBV7-6 with TRBJ2-1, with TRBD2 matching 8 junction bases. This TCR was recovered from a human donor in a cohort sampled during active COVID-19. The sequenced material came from peripheral blood. The CDR3 amino acid sequence is: CASSPFSGGYNKQFF. DNA sequence: TGTGCCAGCAGCCCCTTCTCGGGGGGGTACAATAAGCAGTTCTTC.